This T cell receptor (beta chain) originates from a study of beta chain features in type 1 diabetes. The whole isolated RNA underwent reverse transcription, so sequencing captured expressed TCRB transcripts. The table came from immunoSEQ multiplex PCR; TCRdb's copy has only in-frame clones and leaves some out. Altogether about 700,000 clones are present, under 15% being singletons, with the ten largest covering 0.022%. The V end lost 2 bases, the J end lost 5 bases, and 6 bases lay between the germline ends. CDR3 length equals 12 residues. CDR1 is KGHSH and CDR2 is LQKENI in the germline V gene. Of note for this clone: Its matching antigen is unknown. Other DNA sequences in this specimen translate into the identical CDR3.

General study findings and limits: Patients' naive, central memory and Treg TCRB repertoires seemed closer to one another than those of healthy donors. TCRB CDR3s were moderately but significantly shorter in Type 1 diabetes patients in all four CD4+ subsets.

The V gene is TRBV18, the J gene TRBJ2-5, with no clear D. Specimen: naive CD4+ T cells from blood. This receptor was identified in a man aged 18 to 35 with type 1 diabetes. CDR3 sequence reads: CASSPSRETQYF. The DNA for the CDR3 is TGTGCCAGCTCACCAAGTAGGGAGACCCAGTACTTC.